A single sample is the source of the 4 T cell receptor beta chains below, sequenced in a study of cytomegalovirus exposure and HLA in healthy donors. The PCR was carried out with 60 Vbeta primers and 13 Jbeta primers. The table came from immunoSEQ multiplex PCR; TCRdb's copy has only in-frame clones and leaves some out. The data hold approximately 190,000 clones, with about nine tenths observed a single time. The sequenced sample consisted of PBMCs. These receptor sequences come from a man aged 30 to 39 in good health and CMV-seronegative.

The chain joins TRBV11-1 to TRBJ1-6; 7 positions match TRBD1. This CDR3 spans 15 amino acids. The V gene's germline CDR1 is SGHAT and CDR2 FQDESV (reference sequence). Trimming removed 5 bases from V and 7 bases from J; junction bases left unmatched: 8. The CDR3 DNA sequence: TGTGCCAGCAGCGGCACCGGGACAGCCAATTCACCCCTCCACTTT. Its protein product is CASSGTGTANSPLHF.

J is TRBJ1-1 and V is TRBV5-1; no reliable D call. CDR1 is SGHRS, CDR2 YFSETQ, per germline. V shed 2 bases and J shed 0 bases, with 5 bases lying between them. This CDR3 spans 13 amino acids. The DNA for the CDR3 is TGCGCCAGCAGCTTTTATTTGAACACTGAAGCTTTCTTT. Its translation is CASSFYLNTEAFF.

The CDR3 reads CASSSHRANQPQHF. In DNA form, the CDR3 reads TGTGCCAGCTCATCACACAGGGCCAATCAGCCCCAGCATTTT. The chain employs TRBV28 and TRBJ1-5; D possibly corresponds to TRBD1 (6 bases). The ends were cut back, 8 bases at V and 3 bases at J, with 14 bases in the middle. The CDR3 consists of 14 residues. CDR1 MDHEN and CDR2 SYDVKM come from the germline V gene.

The chain has TRBV27 and TRBJ2-7; 9 positions agree with TRBD2. Trimming removed 3 bases from V and 5 bases from J; junction bases left unmatched: 5. CDR1 and CDR2 from the germline V gene are MNHEY and SMNVEV (reference sequence). There are 14 residues in the CDR3. CDR3 nucleotide sequence: TGTGCCAGCAGTTTGGCGGGAGGGCCAAACGAGCAGTACTTC. This gives the protein CASSLAGGPNEQYF.